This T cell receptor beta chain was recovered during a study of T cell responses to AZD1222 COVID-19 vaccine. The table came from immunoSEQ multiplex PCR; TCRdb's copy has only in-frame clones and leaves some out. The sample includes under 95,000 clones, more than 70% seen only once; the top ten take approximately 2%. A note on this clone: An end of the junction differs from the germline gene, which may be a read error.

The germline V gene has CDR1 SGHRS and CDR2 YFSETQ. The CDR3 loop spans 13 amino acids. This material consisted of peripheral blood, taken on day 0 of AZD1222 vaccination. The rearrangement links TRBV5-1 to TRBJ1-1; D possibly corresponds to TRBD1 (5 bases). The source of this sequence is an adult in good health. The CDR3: CASSLRQNNEAFF. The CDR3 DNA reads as TGCGCCAGCAGCTTACGACAGAACAATGAAGCTTTCTTT.